Listed here are 11 T cell receptor beta chains from one sample, sequenced in a study of blood T cell repertoires in COVID-19. The protocol was immunoSEQ multiplex PCR, while the TCRdb copy is restricted to in-frame clones and leaves out a portion. This sample yields approximately 400,000 clones, of which less than 90% are seen a single time; 5% to 5.5% belongs to the top ten. Source material: PBMCs or T cells enriched from blood (not recorded which). The receptors originated from a woman aged 50 to 65 who had recovered from COVID-19.

V is TRBV3-1 (or the pseudogene TRBV3-2) and J is TRBJ2-1; no reliable D call. Germline V CDR1 and CDR2: LGHDT, YNNKEL (reference sequence). CDR3 size: 16 residues. The ends were cut back, 3 bases at V and 6 bases at J, with 18 bases in the middle. The CDR3 loop is CASSHPRRFSPNEQFF. DNA of the CDR3: TGTGCCAGCAGCCATCCCCGCCGTTTCAGTCCCAATGAGCAGTTCTTC.

This chain joins TRBV5-4 and TRBJ1-1; no reliable D call. There are 14 residues in the CDR3. Germline CDR1 SGHNT, CDR2 YYREEE (reference sequence). The germline V and J ends were trimmed by 2 bases and 5 bases, with 13 bases remaining between them. Written as DNA, the CDR3 is TGTGCCAGCAGCTTCACAGAGTTACGGACTGAAGCTTTCTTT. It encodes CASSFTELRTEAFF.

V and J are TRBV11-3 and TRBJ1-1, with D uncertain. The CDR3 contains 15 residues. Germline CDR1 and CDR2: SGHNT and YENEEA. Trimming pared 2 bases from V and 1 base from J, leaving 11 bases between. The CDR3 reads CASSLFFGSNTEAFF. CDR3 coding DNA: TGTGCCAGCAGCTTATTTTTCGGTTCGAACACTGAAGCTTTCTTT.

The V call is TRBV27, the J call TRBJ1-2; 7 bases are a match to TRBD1. Germline trimming cut 6 bases from V and 4 bases from J; bases unmatched to any gene: 5. This CDR3 spans 13 amino acids. CDR1 and CDR2 from the germline V gene are MNHEY and SMNVEV (reference sequence). DNA for the CDR3: TGTGCCAGCAGACCGACAGGGCCCTATGGCTACACCTTC. It specifies CASRPTGPYGYTF.

The chain links TRBV15 to TRBJ1-5; D ambiguous. The germline gives CDR1 LNHNV, CDR2 YYDKDF (reference sequence). The length of the CDR3 is 13 residues. The germline V and J ends were trimmed by 3 bases and 6 bases, with 9 bases remaining between them. In DNA, the CDR3 is TGTGCCACCAGCAGGTCCCCCATTCAGCCCCAGCATTTT. Amino acid sequence: CATSRSPIQPQHF.

The V and J genes are TRBV19 and TRBJ1-4; D not resolved. Germline CDR1 and CDR2: LNHDA and SQIVND (reference sequence). There are 16 residues in the CDR3. The V end lost 3 bases, the J end lost 0 bases, and 11 bases lay between the germline ends. The CDR3: CASSMVPVTTNEKLFF. DNA of the CDR3: TGTGCCAGTAGTATGGTTCCGGTGACAACTAATGAAAAACTGTTTTTT.

The rearrangement links TRBV2 to TRBJ1-1; D uncertain. This CDR3 comprises 13 residues. Germline CDR1 reads SNHLY; CDR2 reads FYNNEI. V was cut by 8 bases and J by 5 bases, with 15 bases left in between. The CDR3 nucleotides read TGTGCCAGCGCCCGTCCCAGCGATACTGAAGCTTTCTTT. Translation: CASARPSDTEAFF.

The CDR3 nucleotides are TGTGCCAGCAGTTACTCGGAAACAGGGAATGAGCAGTTCTTC. Its translation is CASSYSETGNEQFF. J is TRBJ2-1 and V is TRBV6-5; maybe TRBD1 (6 bases). CDR1 is MNHEY and CDR2 is SVGAGI in the germline V gene. This CDR3 contains 14 residues. The V end lost 0 bases, the J end lost 7 bases, and 10 bases lay between the germline ends.

The V gene is TRBV4-1, the J gene TRBJ1-3, with D unclear. The germline CDR1 and CDR2 sequences are MGHRA and YSYEKL. The CDR3 length is 18 residues. V lost 0 bases, J lost 0 bases, and 15 bases lay in between. The CDR3 region has the DNA TGCGCCAGCAGCCAAGAAGCGGTCAGGAGCTACTCTGGAAACACCATATATTTT. Protein sequence: CASSQEAVRSYSGNTIYF.

This clone came up a few times. The rearrangement joins TRBV18 to TRBJ2-2; D unclear. V was trimmed by 3 bases and J by 3 bases, leaving 2 bases between them. The CDR3 is 12 residues long. Germline loops: CDR1 KGHSH, CDR2 LQKENI. This CDR3 reads CASSPYTGELFF. The CDR3 coding sequence is TGTGCCAGCTCACCCTACACCGGGGAGCTGTTTTTT.

The genes are TRBV7-2 and TRBJ2-5, with a possible D match to TRBD2 (6 bases). Per the germline V gene, CDR1 is SGHTA and CDR2 is FQGNSA. The CDR3 runs 13 residues. V lost 6 bases to trimming and J lost 5 bases, with 13 bases between them. Here the CDR3 DNA reads TGTGCCAGCAGTCAAAATGCGGGGGAGACCCAGTACTTC. This gives the protein CASSQNAGETQYF.